This T cell receptor (beta chain) is from a study of T cell responses to AZD1222 COVID-19 vaccine. Findings of the study overall: The study identified only a handful of AZD1222 recipients as seropositive at baseline.

Per germline, CDR1 SGHTA and CDR2 FQGNSA. V shed 5 bases and J 6 bases; nucleotides not matched to a gene: 6. CDR3 length: 16 residues. A word on this clone: Its specificity is not known.

The method was immunoSEQ multiplex PCR; TCRdb's version includes in-frame clones alone and lacks a portion of them. The top ten clones hold 1.5% to 2% of a sample with about 160,000 clones, over 80% of them seen once. The source is an adult in good health. The specimen was peripheral blood, collected on day 0 of AZD1222 vaccination. The chain uses TRBV7-2 and TRBJ2-1, with 14 bases that match TRBD2. CDR3 protein: CASSPWGLAGVNEQFF. The CDR3, as DNA: TGTGCCAGCAGCCCCTGGGGACTAGCGGGAGTCAATGAGCAGTTCTTC.